This T cell receptor (beta chain) was recovered during a study of blood T cell repertoires in COVID-19. On the study more broadly: Donors in the United States, Italy and Spain gave samples during acute or convalescent COVID-19. Sample material is recorded as cDNA or gDNA derived from T cells, B-cell-depleted T cells, or PBMCs.

Germline values: CDR1 DFQATT, CDR2 SNEGSKA (reference sequence). Trimming removed 3 bases from V and 5 bases from J, with 19 bases in between. The CDR3 is made up of 15 amino acids. Per the authors' pipeline: Reference gene primer amplification gave estimated nucleated cell counts. The repertoire was sequenced with immunoSEQ multiplex PCR; TCRdb's copy has only in-frame clones and lacks some. V and J calls and clone size are copied from that table; D and trimming were computed from the DNA. The sample yields some 90,000 clones, 75% to 90% seen once. Specimen: peripheral blood. The rearrangement joins TRBV20-1 to TRBJ2-5; D unresolved. This clonotype was sampled from a woman of 80 years or more with active COVID-19. The CDR3 is CSASRSSLGEETQYF. The CDR3 nucleotides are TGCAGTGCTAGTCGGTCCAGCCTTGGAGAGGAGACCCAGTACTTC.